This TCR beta chain was recovered during a study of spatial heterogeneity in lung cancer. Study information: Detected sequences consistently included more beta-chain ones than alpha-chain ones. Combinations of a unique TCR and a UMI were tallied in raw reads, and on average each appeared more than ten times.

Regarding the study as a whole: Detection of ubiquitous tumor TCRs in blood was higher at resection than follow-up.

The table lists this clonotype with a few counts. Its antigen remains unknown. Germline V gene data show CDR1 as MDHEN and CDR2 as SYDVKM. The V and J ends lost 6 bases and 1 base, in that order; junction bases with no gene match: 6. This CDR3 comprises 15 residues. Via MiXCR, TCRdb re-called the 5' RACE reads, giving one row per CDR3 protein. The table shows about 120,000 distinct CDR3 sequences, with 12% occurring only once. The sample's time point: blood at routine non-recurrence follow-up after resection. Unsorted whole RNA of tumor, nontumor lung or frozen PBMC was sequenced. This clonotype was obtained from a male donor with early-stage non-small cell lung cancer. The sequencing used PBMCs, collected at follow-up. The V and J genes are TRBV28 and TRBJ2-4, with TRBD2 identical over 7 bases. The CDR3 is CASRERGFAKNIQYF. CDR3 coding DNA: TGTGCCAGCAGGGAGCGGGGTTTTGCCAAAAACATTCAGTACTTC.